This TCR beta chain was documented in a study of response to subunit inactivated influenza vaccine. Study findings and constraints: Authors proposed each seasonal influenza vaccination draws in few new T cells.

A note on this clonotype: Its antigen is undetermined.

In germline, CDR1 is SGHTA, CDR2 FQGNSA. The V gene end was trimmed by 2 bases and the J gene end by 9 bases; junction bases not matched to a gene: 10. The CDR3 spans 16 residues. TCRdb fed the RT-PCR reads into MiXCR, producing one record per CDR3 protein. The table lists 610,000 or so distinct CDR3 sequences, roughly 15% of them singletons. The source of this sequence is a man aged 45 to 65 who received an inactivated influenza vaccine. The starting material was PBMCs from blood, obtained approximately 12 days after vaccination. V and J are TRBV7-2 and TRBJ2-1, with TRBD2 identical over 10 bases. In nucleotides, the CDR3 is TGTGCCAGCAGCTTAAGCACCCTAGCGGGGGAGGGTGAGCAGTTCTTC. It encodes CASSLSTLAGEGEQFF.